This record looks at one TCR beta chain sequence and its context. Its matching antigen is unknown. The data were taken from a study of T cells in localized non-small cell lung cancer. General study results and limits: Uninvolved adjacent lung had the highest recorded T cell clonality, with tumor below it. Because sequencing included only one region (of the tumor), heterogeneity remains possible. Adjacent lung tissue had a median about 52 of the top 100 clones found in the tumor. Greater blood T cell density accompanied longer overall survival.

Some clones are missing from TCRdb's copy, which holds only in-frame ones; the method was immunoSEQ multiplex PCR. The table has tens of thousands of clones, about 86% seen once. There are 16 residues in the CDR3. The trim removed 1 base at V and 4 bases at J, leaving 9 bases unmatched. Germline values: CDR1 MGHRA, CDR2 YSYEKL. The source of this sequence is a man aged 40 to 75 with stage I lung adenocarcinoma. The sequencing here drew on peripheral blood, taken before any cancer treatment. The chain employs TRBV4-1 and TRBJ2-7; 8 positions match TRBD2. CDR3 residues: CASSQVSAGGAYEQYF. In nucleotides, the CDR3 is TGCGCCAGCAGCCAAGTCTCGGCGGGAGGAGCTTACGAGCAGTACTTC.